The T cell receptor (beta chain) under discussion was sequenced for a study of siplizumab effects on memory and regulatory T cells (dated 2019 in TCRdb). Background for the entire study: The study looked at the effect of siplizumab, an anti-CD2 antibody, on alloreactive T-cell subsets in allogeneic mixed lymphocyte reactions made from human PBMCs. Broad study findings and their caveats: Of the alloreactive CD4+ clones that could be mapped, the Treg-derived share averaged approximately 69% with siplizumab compared with around 27% in control reactions. Compared with memory T cells, unstimulated naive T cells appeared more diverse, and naive cells seemed to make a substantial contribution to the alloresponse. Siplizumab significantly reduced the cumulative frequency of alloreactive sequences traceable to unstimulated CD4+ memory T cells. For roughly 75-95% of proliferating CD4+ or CD8+ clones, no naive or memory phenotype could be assigned. Because sequences below about 10^-5 frequency were poorly captured, only a minor fraction of alloreactive clones could be mapped to unstimulated subsets. No functional confirmation was obtained for the suppressive function of proliferating Tregs from siplizumab cultures.

The library was built by means of the immunoSEQ multiplex PCR assay. Around 92,000 TCR templates per sample were assayed by the deep sequencing platform. Genomic DNA extracted from sorted T cells was used for TCRbeta CDR3 sequencing. The paper's data handling went like this. The R programming language was used for clonal analysis of the TCRbeta CDR3 data. Comparing unstimulated samples against CFSE-low samples taken after the reaction was how alloreactive CD4+ and CD8+ clones were defined. By matching sequences to the repertoires of sorted unstimulated Treg and non-Treg cells, each alloreactive CD4+ clone was assigned a regulatory or non-regulatory origin. TCRdb took this table from immuneACCESS and kept in-frame rearrangements with V and J called. Such tables lack part of the clones; where checked against another copy, unresolved V genes explain under half of the gap, and the rest is unexplained. The V and J calls and clone size are taken from that table; D and trimming were inferred from the DNA. The sample yields about 100,000 clones; about 95% were counted once. Together, the top ten hold approximately 1.4% of the sample.

CDR3 length: 15 amino acids, cysteine to phenylalanine. Just the 45-base CDR3 DNA is kept, in frame starting at base 1. Trimming costs V 6 bases and J 3 bases, and their ends lie 18 bases apart. The CDR1 and CDR2 encoded by the germline V gene are MDHEN and SYDVKM. Points on this clone: No cognate antigen has been identified for it. No base quality values were provided; no much bigger clone lies one nucleotide off.

Sorted unstimulated T cells, along with proliferating T cells recovered from mixed lymphocyte reactions, underwent TCRbeta CDR3 sequencing. Fresh whole blood from nine to eleven HLA-typed healthy donors served as the source for isolating PBMCs. To map where alloreactive clones came from, CD4+ non-regulatory T cells in the unstimulated state were FACS-sorted. This receptor was identified in a human donor in good health. The chain is assembled from TRBV28 and TRBJ2-7; matching of 6 bases hints at TRBD1 as the D gene. The sequenced sample consisted of non-Treg CD4+ T cells sorted from blood. What this sample's cell subset or site label stands for: FACS-sorted unstimulated CD4+ non-regulatory T cells. The CDR3 protein: CASSPTPTGYYEQYF. The nucleotides read TGTGCCAGCAGCCCAACGCCGACAGGATACTACGAGCAGTACTTC.